A single sample is the source of the 12 T cell receptor beta chains below, sequenced in a study of blood T cells in healthy people across ages. Through a sample-barcoded 5' primer and a J-beta primer mix, a second PCR was run for about 6 to 12 cycles. TCRdb ran MiXCR on the 5' RACE reads and lists one entry per CDR3 protein. The table has approximately 1,000,000 distinct CDR3 sequences, around two fifths seen once. Sequencing was done on a sample of blood. The origin of the receptors is a man aged 18 to 35 in good health.

V gene TRBV5-1 combines with J gene TRBJ2-3; TRBD1 matches 7 bases. Per germline, CDR1 SGHRS and CDR2 YFSETQ. Unmatched junction bases numbered 8, after V lost 8 bases and J lost 2 bases. The CDR3 contains 14 residues. CDR3 residues: CARTRDSHTDTQYF. The CDR3 DNA is TGCGCCAGGACCCGGGACAGCCACACAGATACGCAGTATTTT.

This clonotype was seen only a few times. This chain connects TRBV20-1 to TRBJ2-3; 7 nucleotides agree with TRBD1. The CDR3 loop spans 16 amino acids. CDR1 is DFQATT, CDR2 SNEGSKA, per germline (reference sequence). The ends lost 6 bases at V and 6 bases at J; junction bases unmatched: 18. This CDR3 reads CSAQDLRGRIGDTQYF. CDR3 coding DNA: TGCAGTGCCCAGGACCTGAGGGGGCGAATTGGGGATACGCAGTATTTT.

The V call is TRBV5-5, the J call TRBJ2-5; D might be TRBD1 or TRBD2, each matching 5 bases. The germline V gene encodes CDR1 SGHKS and CDR2 YYEKEE (reference sequence). Trimming left V 4 bases short and J 6 bases short, with 13 bases between. The CDR3 length is 13 residues. Here the CDR3 DNA reads TGTGCCAGCAGCGTCGGGACCCCGCAGACCCAGTACTTC. It is translated as CASSVGTPQTQYF.

The CDR3 region has the DNA TGCAGTGCTCGGCGGGGCCTGAGCTATGGCTACACCTTC. Protein: CSARRGLSYGYTF. The chain employs TRBV20-1 and TRBJ1-2, with TRBD1 as a possible D gene (5 bases). The CDR3 extends over 13 amino acids. Trimming removed 5 bases from V and 4 bases from J, with 14 bases in between. Germline CDR1 reads DFQATT; CDR2 reads SNEGSKA (reference sequence).

This clonotype was picked up a small number of times. Written as DNA, the CDR3 is TGTGCCAGCAGCGAGACAGGTTTTGCCAAAAACATTCAGTACTTC. Its protein product is CASSETGFAKNIQYF. The genes are TRBV11-1 and TRBJ2-4; the D gene is possibly TRBD1 (6 bases). Trimming pared 5 bases from V and 1 base from J, leaving 12 bases between. The CDR3 extends over 15 amino acids. The germline V gene has CDR1 SGHAT and CDR2 FQDESV (reference sequence).

This clonotype was recorded many times. This chain connects TRBV20-1 to TRBJ1-2; D unresolved. The CDR3 is 14 amino acids. V was cut by 4 bases and J by 0 bases, with 12 bases left in between. In germline, CDR1 is DFQATT, CDR2 SNEGSKA (reference sequence). The CDR3 spells CSANDQMTNYGYTF. CDR3 bases: TGCAGTGCTAATGATCAGATGACTAACTATGGCTACACCTTC.

Details on this clonotype: A junction end diverges from the germline sequence, so it may reflect a read error. The chain carries TRBV6-1 and TRBJ2-3; the match to TRBD1 covers 9 bases. CDR1 and CDR2 (germline): MNHNS, SASEGT. CDR3 length: 16 residues. The CDR3 protein is CASSVTGGAGTGTQYF. The CDR3, as DNA: TGTGCCAGCAGTGTAACAGGGGGCGCCGGCACAGGTACGCAGTATTTT.

V gene TRBV29-1 combines with J gene TRBJ2-5; the D gene could be TRBD1 or TRBD2 (5 bases each). Germline CDR1 and CDR2: SQVTM and ANQGSEA. The CDR3 spans 16 residues. Between the trimmed V and J ends, which lost 4 bases and 2 bases, there was a span of 20 bases. CDR3 in amino acids: CSVVERNRGPQETQYF. CDR3 nucleotides: TGCAGCGTTGTGGAAAGAAATCGGGGCCCTCAAGAGACCCAGTACTTC.

The chain combines TRBV12-3 or TRBV12-4 with TRBJ2-2; 9 nucleotides match TRBD1. Losses at the gene ends were 3 bases for V and 5 bases for J; bases not matched to a gene: 10. The CDR3 runs 17 residues. CDR3: CASSFTADRGNTGELFF. As DNA, the CDR3 is TGTGCCAGCAGTTTTACCGCGGACAGGGGAAATACCGGGGAGCTGTTTTTT.

V is TRBV28 and J is TRBJ1-2; D unresolved. Germline CDR1 and CDR2: MDHEN and SYDVKM. This CDR3 region has 13 residues. V lost 10 bases and J 3 bases, leaving 15 bases between the germline ends. The CDR3 DNA reads as TGTGCCACAAGCACTCAGAGATACTATGGCTACACCTTC. Residues: CATSTQRYYGYTF.

This chain connects TRBV28 to TRBJ2-7, with D tentatively TRBD2 (6 bases). The V end lost 3 bases, the J end lost 3 bases, and 18 bases lay between the germline ends. The CDR3 length is 16 residues. Germline CDR1 is MDHEN and CDR2 is SYDVKM. The CDR3 sequence: CASSFIPNRGYYEQYF. For the CDR3, the DNA is TGTGCCAGCAGTTTTATTCCAAACCGGGGGTACTACGAGCAGTACTTC.

A few counts support this clonotype. J is TRBJ2-1 and V is TRBV12-3 or TRBV12-4; D remains unclear. The CDR3 length is 12 residues. Between the trimmed V and J ends, which lost 4 bases and 13 bases, there was a span of 14 bases. The CDR3 coding sequence is TGTGCCAGCAGTTATCCCGGAGAGACCCAGTTCTTC. Protein: CASSYPGETQFF.